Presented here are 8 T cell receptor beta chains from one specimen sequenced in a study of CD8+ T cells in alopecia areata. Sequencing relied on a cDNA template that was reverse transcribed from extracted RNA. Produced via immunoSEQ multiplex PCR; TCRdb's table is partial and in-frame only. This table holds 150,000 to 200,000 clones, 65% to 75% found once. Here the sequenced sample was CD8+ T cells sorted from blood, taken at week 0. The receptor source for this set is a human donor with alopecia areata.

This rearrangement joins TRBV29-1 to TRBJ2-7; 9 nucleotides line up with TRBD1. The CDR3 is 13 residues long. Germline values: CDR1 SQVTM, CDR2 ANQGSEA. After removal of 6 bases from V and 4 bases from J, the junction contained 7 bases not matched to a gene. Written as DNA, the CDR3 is TGCAGCGTATTCCCGGGACAGGGTTACGAGCAGTACTTC. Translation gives CSVFPGQGYEQYF.

DNA for the CDR3: TGCAGCGTTGCCTACACACAGAACACTGAAGCTTTCTTT. Its translation is CSVAYTQNTEAFF. The rearrangement uses TRBV29-1 and TRBJ1-1; D not certain. Deletions cut 4 bases from V and 1 base from J, with 10 bases between. Germline V gene data show CDR1 as SQVTM and CDR2 as ANQGSEA. The CDR3 runs to 13 residues. Complete variable domain (other parts from reference TRBV29-1 and TRBJ1-1): SAVISQKPSRDICQRGTSLTIQCQVDSQVTMMFWYRQQPGQSLTLIATANQGSEATYESGFVIDKFPISRPNLTFSTLTVSNMSPEDSSIYLCSVAYTQNTEAFFGQGTRLTVV.

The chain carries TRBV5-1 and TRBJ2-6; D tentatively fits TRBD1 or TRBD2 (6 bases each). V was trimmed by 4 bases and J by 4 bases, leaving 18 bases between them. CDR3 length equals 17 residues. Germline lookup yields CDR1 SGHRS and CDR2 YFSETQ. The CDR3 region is CASSTTGRGLGANVLTF. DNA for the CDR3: TGCGCCAGCAGCACGACAGGCCGGGGACTCGGGGCCAACGTCCTGACTTTC.

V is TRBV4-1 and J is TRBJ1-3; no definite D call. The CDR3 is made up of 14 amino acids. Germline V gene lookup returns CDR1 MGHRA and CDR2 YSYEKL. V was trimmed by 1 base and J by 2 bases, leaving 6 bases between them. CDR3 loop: CASSQGQAGNTIYF. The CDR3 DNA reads TGCGCCAGCAGCCAAGGGCAAGCTGGAAACACCATATATTTT.

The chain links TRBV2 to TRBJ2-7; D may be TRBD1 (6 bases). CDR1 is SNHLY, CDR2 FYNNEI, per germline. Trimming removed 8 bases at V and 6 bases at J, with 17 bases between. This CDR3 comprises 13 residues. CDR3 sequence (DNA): TGTGCCAGCCTTACAGGGTACAAAGGCGAGCAGTACTTC. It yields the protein CASLTGYKGEQYF.

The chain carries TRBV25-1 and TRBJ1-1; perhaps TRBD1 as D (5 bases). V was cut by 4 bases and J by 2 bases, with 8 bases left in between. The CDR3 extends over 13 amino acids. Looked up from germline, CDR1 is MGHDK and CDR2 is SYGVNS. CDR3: CASSVTANTEAFF. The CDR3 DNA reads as TGTGCCAGCAGTGTGACAGCTAACACTGAAGCTTTCTTT.

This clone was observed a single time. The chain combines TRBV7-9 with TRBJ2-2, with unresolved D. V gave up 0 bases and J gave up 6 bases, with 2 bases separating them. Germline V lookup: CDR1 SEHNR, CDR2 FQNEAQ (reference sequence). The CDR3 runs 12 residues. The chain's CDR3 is CASSLAPGELFF. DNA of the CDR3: TGTGCCAGCAGCTTAGCGCCCGGGGAGCTGTTTTTT. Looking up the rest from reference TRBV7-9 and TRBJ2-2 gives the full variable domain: DTGVSQNPRHKITKRGQNVTFRCDPISEHNRLYWYRQTLGQGPEFLTYFQNEAQLEKSRLLSDRFSAERPKGSFSTLEIQRTEQGDSAMYLCASSLAPGELFFGEGSRLTVL.

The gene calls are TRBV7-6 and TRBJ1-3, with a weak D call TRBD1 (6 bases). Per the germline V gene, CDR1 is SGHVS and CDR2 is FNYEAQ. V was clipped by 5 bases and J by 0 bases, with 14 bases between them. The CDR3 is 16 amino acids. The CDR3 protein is CASSPWGGNSGNTIYF. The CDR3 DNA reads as TGTGCCAGCAGCCCGTGGGGGGGCAACTCTGGAAACACCATATATTTT.